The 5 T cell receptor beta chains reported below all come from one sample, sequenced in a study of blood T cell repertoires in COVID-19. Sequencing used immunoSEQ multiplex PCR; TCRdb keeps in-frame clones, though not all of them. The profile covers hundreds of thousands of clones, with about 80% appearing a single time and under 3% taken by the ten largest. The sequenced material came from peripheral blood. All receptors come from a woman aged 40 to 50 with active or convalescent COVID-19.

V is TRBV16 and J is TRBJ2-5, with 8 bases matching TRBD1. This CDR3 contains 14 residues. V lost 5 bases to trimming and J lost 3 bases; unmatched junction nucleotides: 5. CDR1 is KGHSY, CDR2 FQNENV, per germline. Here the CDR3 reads CASSSQGVEETQYF. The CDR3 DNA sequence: TGTGCCAGCAGCTCACAGGGGGTGGAAGAGACCCAGTACTTC. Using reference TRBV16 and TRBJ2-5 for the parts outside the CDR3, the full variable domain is GEEVAQTPKHLVRGEGQKAKLYCAPIKGHSYVFWYQQVLKNEFKFLISFQNENVFDETGMPKERFSAKCLPNSPCSLEIQATKLEDSAVYFCASSSQGVEETQYFGPGTRLLVL.

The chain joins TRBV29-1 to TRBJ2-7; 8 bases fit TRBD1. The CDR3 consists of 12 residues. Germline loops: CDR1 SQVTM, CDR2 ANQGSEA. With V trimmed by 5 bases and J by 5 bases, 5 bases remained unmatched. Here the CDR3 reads CSVSTGVNEQYF. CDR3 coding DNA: TGCAGCGTTTCGACAGGGGTGAACGAGCAGTACTTC.

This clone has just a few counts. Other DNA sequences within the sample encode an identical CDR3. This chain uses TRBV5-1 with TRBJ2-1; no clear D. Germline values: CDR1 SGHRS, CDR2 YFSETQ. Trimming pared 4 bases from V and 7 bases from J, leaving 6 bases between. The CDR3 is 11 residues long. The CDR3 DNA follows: TGCGCCAGCAGCCTAAGTAATGAGCAGTTCTTC. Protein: CASSLSNEQFF.

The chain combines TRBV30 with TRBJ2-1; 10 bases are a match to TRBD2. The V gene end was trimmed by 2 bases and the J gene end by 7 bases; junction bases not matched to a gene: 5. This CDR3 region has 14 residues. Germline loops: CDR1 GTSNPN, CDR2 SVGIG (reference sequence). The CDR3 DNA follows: TGTGCCTGGAGTACTAGCGGGATCACGAATGAGCAGTTCTTC. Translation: CAWSTSGITNEQFF.

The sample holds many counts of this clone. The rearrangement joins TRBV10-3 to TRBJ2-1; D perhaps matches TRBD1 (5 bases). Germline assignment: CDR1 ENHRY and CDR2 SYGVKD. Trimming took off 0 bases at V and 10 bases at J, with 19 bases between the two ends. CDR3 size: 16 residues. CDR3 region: CAISESRSGRAWEQFF. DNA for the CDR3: TGTGCCATCAGTGAGTCGCGATCAGGGCGAGCATGGGAGCAGTTCTTC.